A single sample is the source of the 5 T cell receptor beta chains below, sequenced in a study of blood T cell repertoires in COVID-19. The method was immunoSEQ multiplex PCR; TCRdb's version includes in-frame clones alone and lacks a portion of them. The sample holds 100,000 or so clones; around 82% are singletons and the top ten take almost 7%. The sample was peripheral blood. The origin of the receptors is a man aged 50 or older with active or convalescent COVID-19.

This clone has just one count. The chain has TRBV7-2 and TRBJ1-5, with 11 bases matching TRBD1. Germline loops: CDR1 SGHTA, CDR2 FQGNSA. The V and J ends lost 5 bases and 6 bases, in that order; junction bases with no gene match: 9. The CDR3 consists of 16 residues. CDR3 region: CASSPGQGARSQPQHF. The CDR3 bases are TGTGCCAGCAGCCCCGGACAGGGGGCGCGAAGTCAGCCCCAGCATTTT.

The rearrangement joins TRBV24-1 to TRBJ2-3; no clear D gene. V was trimmed by 3 bases and J by 0 bases, leaving 9 bases between them. Looked up from germline, CDR1 is KGHDR and CDR2 is SFDVKD. The CDR3 covers 15 residues. The CDR3 nucleotides are TGTGCCACCAGTGATGCGGTGGCTAGCACAGATACGCAGTATTTT. Translating gives CATSDAVASTDTQYF.

The rearrangement joins TRBV28 to TRBJ2-7; 7 nucleotides match TRBD1. Germline CDR1 is MDHEN and CDR2 is SYDVKM. V lost 2 bases to trimming and J lost 7 bases; unmatched junction nucleotides: 8. The CDR3 is 14 amino acids. The CDR3 nucleotides are TGTGCCAGCAGTTTACCGACAGGGACGGGGGAGCAGTACTTC. Residues: CASSLPTGTGEQYF. The entire variable domain, with the rest obtained from reference TRBV28 and TRBJ2-7, is as follows: DVKVTQSSRYLVKRTGEKVFLECVQDMDHENMFWYRQDPGLGLRLIYFSYDVKMKEKGDIPEGYSVSREKKERFSLILESASTNQTSMYLCASSLPTGTGEQYFGPGTRLTVT.

There are a few counts of this clone. This sequence joins TRBV3-1 (or the pseudogene TRBV3-2) and TRBJ2-5; D ambiguous. This CDR3 region has 13 residues. The V and J ends lost 0 bases and 6 bases respectively, with 8 bases between them. Germline V gene data show CDR1 as LGHDT and CDR2 as YNNKEL (reference sequence). CDR3 region: CASSQDALQTQYF. The CDR3 nucleotides are TGTGCCAGCAGCCAAGATGCCCTACAGACCCAGTACTTC.

This clone was observed a single time. The gene calls are TRBV6-2 or TRBV6-3 and TRBJ2-6, with 10 nucleotides matching TRBD2. The CDR3 is made up of 17 amino acids. From germline, CDR1 is MNHEY and CDR2 SVGEGT. The ends lost 5 bases at V and 2 bases at J; junction bases unmatched: 6. CDR3: CASSQRSGGTGANVLTF. The CDR3 nucleotides are TGTGCCAGCAGTCAACGTAGCGGGGGGACTGGGGCCAACGTCCTGACTTTC.